The clone carrying this T cell receptor (beta chain) has only a few counts. This record belongs to a study of cytomegalovirus exposure and HLA in healthy donors. The germline CDR1 and CDR2 sequences are ENHRY and SYGVKD. The germline V and J ends were trimmed by 6 bases and 2 bases, with 5 bases remaining between them. This CDR3 is built from 12 residues. 60 Vbeta and 13 Jbeta primers were used in PCR. The data were produced by immunoSEQ multiplex PCR, yet TCRdb's version contains in-frame clones alone and is incomplete. Of roughly 100,000 clones in the sample, roughly 9.1% are singletons; the top ten hold approximately 6%.

Sequenced material: PBMCs. This sequence originates from a man aged 35 to 55 in good health and CMV-seropositive. V usage is TRBV10-3 and J usage is TRBJ1-3, with D unclear. The CDR3: CAISATGNTIYF. CDR3 in DNA: TGTGCCATCAGCGCGACTGGAAACACCATATATTTT.